Following are 2 T cell receptor beta chains from one sample sequenced in a study of long-term antiretroviral therapy in people with HIV (dated by TCRdb to between 2020 and 2023). The immunoSEQ hsTCRB v3.0 assay was used at survey level resolution for TRB variable region sequencing. The clones in this table, taken by TCRdb from immuneACCESS, are in-frame only. Not every clone is retained; where verified, under half of the shortfall comes from an unresolved V gene, and the cause of the rest is unknown. Within this sample are about 10,000 clones, with roughly 84% of them counted one time only. 8% to 9.5% of the sample is in the top ten clones. Material: unsorted PBMCs, obtained 0.3 years before starting antiretroviral therapy. These receptors all stem from a man aged 30 to 45 with HIV.

The chain recombines TRBV30 with TRBJ1-5; 7 bases match TRBD1. CDR1 and CDR2 from the germline V gene are GTSNPN and SVGIG (reference sequence). The length of the CDR3 is 13 residues. Germline trimming cut 0 bases from V and 5 bases from J; bases unmatched to any gene: 1. CDR3: CAWSVQGHQPQHF. CDR3 in DNA: TGTGCCTGGAGTGTACAGGGGCATCAGCCCCAGCATTTT.

A single count supports this clone. The chain links TRBV6-5 to TRBJ1-1; unclear D gene. There are 11 residues in the CDR3. V shed 6 bases and J shed 3 bases, with 5 bases lying between them. Germline lookup yields CDR1 MNHEY and CDR2 SVGAGI. Here the CDR3 reads CASSRDTEAFF. In nucleotides, the CDR3 is TGTGCCAGCAGCCGAGACACTGAAGCTTTCTTT.